Listed below are T cell receptor beta chains from one sample, sequenced in a study of T cell responses to AZD1222 COVID-19 vaccine. The table came from immunoSEQ multiplex PCR; TCRdb's copy has only in-frame clones and leaves some out. Of about 200,000 clones in the sample, just over 90% are singletons; the top ten hold 3.6%. This specimen was peripheral blood, taken 28 days after the second dose of the MenACWY control vaccine. The receptors were sampled from an adult who received the MenACWY meningococcal vaccine as a control. CDR3s include the opening cysteine and the closing phenylalanine or tryptophan. The D gene is left open where the match is weak. The size entry is marked missing in some rows and otherwise reads once, few, many or a size class.

j_gene | abundance | len | v_gene | d_gene | CDR3aa | CDR3nt
TRBJ1-1 | . | 13 | TRBV7-2 | . | CASSLGGSGGAFF | TGTGCCAGCAGCTTAGGAGGCTCCGGAGGAGCTTTCTTT
TRBJ1-6 | . | 16 | TRBV7-6 | . | CASSPRWAGDNSPLHF | TGTGCCAGCAGCCCTCGGTGGGCAGGGGATAATTCACCCCTCCACTTT
TRBJ1-6 | few | 13 | TRBV6-5 | . | CASSTANNSPLHF | TGTGCCAGCAGTACTGCCAATAATTCACCCCTCCACTTT
TRBJ2-5 | . | 16 | TRBV7-8 | TRBD1 | CASSLALGQGKETQYF | TGTGCCAGCAGCTTAGCGCTTGGACAGGGGAAAGAGACCCAGTACTTC
TRBJ1-3 | . | 14 | TRBV30 | . | CAWSHSFSGNTIYF | TGTGCCTGGAGTCATTCCTTCTCTGGAAACACCATATATTTT
TRBJ1-1 | . | 14 | TRBV7-2 | TRBD1 | CASSPTRQGTEAFF | TGTGCCAGCAGCCCCACTAGACAGGGCACTGAAGCTTTCTTT
TRBJ1-2 | . | 14 | TRBV30 | TRBD1 | CAWAAQRTGGGYTF | TGTGCCTGGGCCGCCCAAAGGACAGGGGGAGGCTACACCTTC
TRBJ2-7 | . | 14 | TRBV30 | . | CAWSEGLVVYEQYF | TGTGCCTGGAGTGAGGGACTGGTAGTTTACGAGCAGTACTTC
TRBJ1-2 | . | 15 | TRBV6-6 | . | CASSSQGEANYGYTF | TGTGCCAGCAGTTCCCAGGGTGAGGCTAACTATGGCTACACCTTC
TRBJ1-2 | once | 16 | TRBV2 | . | CASSEMQGTSHYGYTF | TGTGCCAGCAGTGAAATGCAGGGAACAAGCCACTATGGCTACACCTTC
TRBJ1-2 | once | 15 | TRBV6-5 | . | CASRGTPGGNYGYTF | TGTGCCAGCAGGGGGACACCGGGCGGTAACTATGGCTACACCTTC
TRBJ2-1 | . | 15 | TRBV6-2/TRBV6-3 | TRBD2 | CASSYPGLADNEQFF | TGTGCCAGCAGTTACCCGGGACTAGCGGACAATGAGCAGTTCTTC
TRBJ2-1 | . | 14 | TRBV11-1 | . | CASSLVGTYNEQFF | TGTGCCAGCAGCCTGGTTGGTACCTACAATGAGCAGTTCTTC
TRBJ2-5 | . | 16 | TRBV5-6 | TRBD2 | CASSLGTSGIQETQYF | TGTGCCAGCAGCTTGGGGACTAGCGGGATCCAAGAGACCCAGTACTTC
TRBJ2-3 | . | 14 | TRBV7-9 | . | CASSLSGEADTQYF | TGTGCCAGCAGCTTATCAGGGGAGGCAGATACGCAGTATTTT
TRBJ1-1 | . | 15 | TRBV19 | . | CASSISGVMNTEAFF | TGTGCCAGTTCCATTTCGGGAGTGATGAACACTGAAGCTTTCTTT
TRBJ2-3 | once | 14 | TRBV27 | . | CASSLGRTTDTQYF | TGTGCCAGCAGTTTAGGGCGGACCACAGATACGCAGTATTTT
TRBJ2-7 | . | 14 | TRBV11-1 | . | CASSLGGISYEQYF | TGTGCCAGCAGCTTAGGCGGAATCTCCTACGAGCAGTACTTC
TRBJ2-7 | . | 15 | TRBV19 | TRBD2 | CASSIRSGGAYEQYF | TGTGCCAGTAGTATAAGGAGCGGGGGGGCATACGAGCAGTACTTC
TRBJ1-3 | . | 19 | TRBV2 | . | CAYSKGSPGGLSPGNTIYF | TGTGCCTATTCTAAGGGCTCCCCGGGGGGCCTCTCGCCTGGAAACACCATATATTTT
TRBJ2-7 | . | 15 | TRBV5-1 | TRBD2 | CASSWGLATSYEQYF | TGCGCCAGCAGCTGGGGACTAGCGACATCCTACGAGCAGTACTTC
TRBJ2-7 | . | 15 | TRBV28 | . | CASSVNRATLREQYF | TGTGCCAGCAGTGTGAACCGGGCCACGCTGAGGGAGCAGTACTTC
TRBJ2-1 | . | 12 | TRBV5-4 | . | CASRGVGNEQFF | TGTGCCAGCCGGGGAGTTGGGAATGAGCAGTTCTTC
TRBJ1-1 | . | 12 | TRBV28 | . | CASMEVTTEAFF | TGTGCCAGCATGGAGGTAACCACTGAAGCTTTCTTT
TRBJ1-3 | . | 14 | TRBV6-5 | . | CASRPRGSGNTIYF | TGTGCCAGCAGGCCCCGGGGAAGTGGAAACACCATATATTTT
TRBJ2-7 | . | 13 | TRBV15 | . | CATSRDGTYEQYF | TGTGCCACCAGCCGGGACGGTACCTACGAGCAGTACTTC
TRBJ2-7 | . | 14 | TRBV21-1 | . | CASSLRTGENEQYF | TGTGCCAGCAGCTTAAGGACAGGGGAGAACGAGCAGTACTTC
TRBJ1-2 | . | 15 | TRBV2 | . | CASSELSQGKDGYTF | TGTGCCAGCAGTGAACTCAGCCAGGGGAAGGATGGCTACACCTTC
TRBJ1-1 | once | 13 | TRBV30 | . | CAWGVEPNTEAFF | TGTGCCTGGGGGGTAGAACCGAACACTGAAGCTTTCTTT
TRBJ1-1 | . | 16 | TRBV11-2 | . | CASSLTGSSVNTEAFF | TGTGCCAGCAGCTTAACAGGGTCGTCGGTGAACACTGAAGCTTTCTTT
TRBJ2-7 | . | 13 | TRBV14 | TRBD1 | CASSPPDRGQQYF | TGTGCCAGCAGCCCCCCGGACAGGGGCCAGCAGTACTTC
TRBJ2-1 | . | 16 | TRBV6-4 | TRBD2 | CASSEGTSGSYNEQFF | TGTGCCAGCAGTGAGGGGACTAGCGGATCCTACAATGAGCAGTTCTTC
TRBJ2-2 | few | 17 | TRBV27 | . | CASSLLRDSRNTGELFF | TGTGCCAGCAGTTTATTGAGGGACTCACGAAACACCGGGGAGCTGTTTTTT
TRBJ1-3 | . | 16 | TRBV27 | . | CASSFTGRGAGNTIYF | TGTGCCAGCAGTTTCACAGGGCGAGGGGCCGGAAACACCATATATTTT
TRBJ1-5 | . | 15 | TRBV18 | . | CASSPQGRGNQPQHF | TGTGCCAGCTCACCCCAGGGTCGTGGCAATCAGCCCCAGCATTTT
TRBJ1-2 | . | 13 | TRBV28 | TRBD1 | CASKTGGAYGYTF | TGTGCCAGCAAAACAGGGGGCGCCTATGGCTACACCTTC
TRBJ1-1 | few | 14 | TRBV5-1 | . | CASSLDGMNTEAFF | TGCGCCAGCAGCCTGGACGGGATGAACACTGAAGCTTTCTTT
TRBJ2-5 | . | 12 | TRBV7-8 | . | CASRQGQETQYF | TGTGCCAGCAGACAGGGTCAAGAGACCCAGTACTTC
TRBJ1-3 | . | 16 | TRBV18 | . | CASSPLGPAPGNTIYF | TGTGCCAGCTCACCACTGGGGCCGGCCCCTGGAAACACCATATATTTT
TRBJ1-2 | . | 23 | TRBV27 | TRBD1 | CASSFRSGGHRDSDRGRNYGYTF | TGTGCCAGCAGTTTTAGGTCGGGTGGCCACAGGGACAGCGATAGGGGCCGGAACTATGGCTACACCTTC
TRBJ1-3 | . | 17 | TRBV9 | . | CASSVEGVANSGNTIYF | TGTGCCAGCAGCGTAGAGGGGGTTGCCAACTCTGGAAACACCATATATTTT
TRBJ1-1 | . | 15 | TRBV4-1 | . | CASSQNGAGASEAFF | TGCGCCAGCAGCCAGAACGGGGCGGGGGCTTCTGAAGCTTTCTTT
TRBJ1-2 | . | 18 | TRBV2 | . | CASSEARPPVPANYGYTF | TGTGCCAGCAGTGAAGCCAGGCCCCCCGTTCCCGCTAACTATGGCTACACCTTC